These 20 T cell receptor beta chains were all obtained from the same sample, sequenced in a study of cytomegalovirus exposure and HLA in healthy donors. The PCR made use of 60 Vbeta and 13 Jbeta primers. TCRdb keeps only in-frame clones here, not all; method: immunoSEQ multiplex PCR. The table lists about 180,000 clones, roughly four fifths of them singletons. Sequences were obtained from PBMCs. All receptors derive from a girl aged 10-17 years in good health and CMV-seropositive.

This chain connects TRBV9 to TRBJ2-2; a possible D gene is TRBD1 (5 bases). Trimming took 6 bases from V and 6 from J, leaving 18 bases between them. CDR1 is SGDLS, CDR2 YYNGEE, per germline. The CDR3 is 15 amino acids. The CDR3 loop reads CASKGWQGGPGELFF. The CDR3 DNA is TGTGCCAGCAAGGGGTGGCAGGGCGGCCCCGGGGAGCTGTTTTTT.

The table lists this clone with a count of one. V and J are TRBV7-9 and TRBJ1-5; D is uncertain. V gave up 0 bases and J gave up 2 bases, with 11 bases separating them. The CDR3 is 16 residues long. The V gene's germline CDR1 is SEHNR and CDR2 FQNEAQ (reference sequence). Here the CDR3 DNA reads TGTGCCAGCAGCTTAGCTTGTCTCAGTGGCAATCAGCCCCAGCATTTT. Residues: CASSLACLSGNQPQHF.

The rearrangement links TRBV30 to TRBJ1-5, with D possibly TRBD1 on 5 matching bases. The CDR3 consists of 14 residues. The V end was cut by 0 bases, the J end by 2 bases, with 8 bases between. Germline lookup yields CDR1 GTSNPN and CDR2 SVGIG (reference sequence). The CDR3 DNA is TGTGCCTGGAGTGTAAGGGGTGGCAATCAGCCCCAGCATTTT. Protein product: CAWSVRGGNQPQHF. Supplemented by reference TRBV30 and TRBJ1-5, the full variable domain reads SQTIHQWPATLVQPVGSPLSLECTVEGTSNPNLYWYRQAAGRGLQLLFYSVGIGQISSEVPQNLSASRPQDRQFILSSKKLLLSDSGFYLCAWSVRGGNQPQHFGDGTRLSIL.

J is TRBJ2-7 and V is TRBV10-2, with a weak D call TRBD2 (5 bases). Germline V gene sequence: CDR1 WSHSY, CDR2 SAAADI. This CDR3 comprises 16 residues. Trimming left V 2 bases short and J 2 bases short, with 16 bases between. As DNA, the CDR3 is TGCGCCAGCAGTGAGGACTATGGGGATAGCACCTACGAGCAGTACTTC. Translating it yields CASSEDYGDSTYEQYF.

V usage is TRBV14 and J usage is TRBJ2-1; weak D call: TRBD1 (6 bases). V was clipped by 4 bases and J by 1 base, with 11 bases between them. This CDR3 spans 15 amino acids. The germline gives CDR1 SGHDN, CDR2 FVKESK. CDR3 sequence reads: CASSPYDRSYNEQFF. CDR3 in DNA: TGTGCCAGCAGCCCCTACGACAGGTCCTACAATGAGCAGTTCTTC.

In this sample, this clone turned up once. This chain joins TRBV13 and TRBJ1-4, with D perhaps TRBD1 (6 bases). Trimming pared 5 bases from V and 7 bases from J, leaving 20 bases between. The CDR3 is 16 residues long. Per the germline V gene, CDR1 is PRHDT and CDR2 is FYEKMQ (reference sequence). The CDR3 region has the DNA TGTGCCAGCAGCATGAACGGACAGTCCGGCGGTGAAAAACTGTTTTTT. Translating gives CASSMNGQSGGEKLFF. Variable domain in full (rest from reference TRBV13 and TRBJ1-4): AAGVIQSPRHLIKEKRETATLKCYPIPRHDTVYWYQQGPGQDPQFLISFYEKMQSDKGSIPDRFSAQQFSDYHSELNMSSLELGDSALYFCASSMNGQSGGEKLFFGSGTQLSVL.

V gene TRBV5-1 combines with J gene TRBJ2-5, with no clear D. Between the trimmed V and J ends, which lost 0 bases and 4 bases, there was a span of 7 bases. The CDR3 runs 13 residues. In germline, CDR1 is SGHRS, CDR2 YFSETQ. The CDR3: CASSLDSGETQYF. DNA of the CDR3: TGCGCCAGCAGCTTGGACTCGGGAGAGACCCAGTACTTC.

The CDR3 nucleotides read TGTGCCAGCAGCCCCAACAGGGGGCGGAATCAGCCCCAGCATTTT. As protein: CASSPNRGRNQPQHF. This chain joins TRBV4-2 and TRBJ1-5, with 9 nucleotides matching TRBD1. CDR3 size: 15 residues. Germline CDR1 reads LGHNA; CDR2 reads YNFKEQ. J lost 4 bases, V lost 4 bases, and 5 bases had no gene match.

In this sample, this clone turned up once. The chain recombines TRBV11-2 with TRBJ2-7; D is unresolved. V was clipped by 1 base and J by 2 bases, with 9 bases between them. The CDR3 contains 14 residues. Germline V lookup: CDR1 SGHAT, CDR2 FQNNGV. The CDR3 sequence: CASSLGGSAYEQYF. The CDR3 DNA follows: TGTGCCAGCAGCTTAGGTGGCTCCGCCTACGAGCAGTACTTC.

The genes are TRBV18 and TRBJ1-1; TRBD1 matches 10 bases. This CDR3 has 15 residues. Trimming at V came to 3 bases and at J to 1 base, leaving 2 bases not matched to a gene. CDR1 and CDR2 (germline): KGHSH, LQKENI. CDR3 nucleotide sequence: TGTGCCAGCTCACCGGGGACAGGGGAGAACACTGAAGCTTTCTTT. Encoded protein: CASSPGTGENTEAFF.

The chain links TRBV18 to TRBJ1-5; maybe TRBD1 (5 bases). V lost 2 bases and J 9 bases, leaving 11 bases between the germline ends. The CDR3 has 13 amino acids. Germline V gene lookup returns CDR1 KGHSH and CDR2 LQKENI. The CDR3 loop is CASSPWGEGPQHF. As DNA, the CDR3 is TGTGCCAGCTCACCATGGGGGGAGGGGCCCCAGCATTTT.

The V gene is TRBV25-1, the J gene TRBJ1-2, with 8 bases matching TRBD1. The CDR3 consists of 14 residues. The J segment lost 4 bases and the V segment lost 2 bases, leaving 3 bases of the junction unmatched. Germline CDR1 and CDR2: MGHDK and SYGVNS. CDR3 bases: TGTGCCAGCAGTGAACAGGGGGCAATCTATGGCTACACCTTC. Its translation: CASSEQGAIYGYTF.

The J gene is TRBJ1-5, the V gene TRBV28, with 8 bases fitting TRBD1. Trimming at V came to 6 bases and at J to 4 bases, leaving 8 bases not matched to a gene. CDR3 length: 15 amino acids. CDR1 is MDHEN, CDR2 SYDVKM, per germline. CDR3 in amino acids: CASRKGTGLNQPQHF. For the CDR3, the DNA is TGTGCCAGCAGGAAAGGGACAGGCCTTAATCAGCCCCAGCATTTT.

The rearrangement uses TRBV27 and TRBJ2-1, with 7 bases identical to TRBD1. Germline assignment: CDR1 MNHEY and CDR2 SMNVEV (reference sequence). The CDR3 consists of 12 residues. J was trimmed by 10 bases and V by 4 bases; bases with no gene match: 4. CDR3 amino acids: CASSWTGGEQFF. CDR3 nucleotide sequence: TGTGCCAGCAGTTGGACAGGCGGAGAGCAGTTCTTC.

This chain joins TRBV11-3 and TRBJ2-1; 10 nucleotides line up with TRBD2. After removal of 3 bases from V and 8 bases from J, the junction contained 7 bases not matched to a gene. Germline CDR1 SGHNT, CDR2 YENEEA. The CDR3 runs 15 residues. In DNA, the CDR3 is TGTGCCAGCAGCTTCGTAGCGGGGGGTGTTGATGAGCAGTTCTTC. As protein: CASSFVAGGVDEQFF. The variable domain in full, completed from reference TRBV11-3 and TRBJ2-1, reads EAGVVQSPRYKIIEKKQPVAFWCNPISGHNTLYWYLQNLGQGPELLIRYENEEAVDDSQLPKDRFSAERLKGVDSTLKIQPAELGDSAVYLCASSFVAGGVDEQFFGPGTRLTVL.

The genes are TRBV29-1 and TRBJ1-1; D unresolved. The CDR3 has 10 amino acids. CDR1 and CDR2 from the germline V gene are SQVTM and ANQGSEA. Trimming left V 3 bases short and J 8 bases short, with 7 bases between. The CDR3 DNA sequence: TGCAGCGTTGAGACAACAGAAGCTTTCTTT. Amino acid sequence: CSVETTEAFF.

This clone has only a few counts. V and J are TRBV9 and TRBJ2-1; the match to TRBD2 covers 7 bases. CDR3 length equals 15 residues. Per germline, CDR1 SGDLS and CDR2 YYNGEE. V gave up 0 bases and J gave up 2 bases; unmatched junction bases: 2. In DNA form, the CDR3 reads TGTGCCAGCAGCGTAGGGGCGGGGGCCTACAATGAGCAGTTCTTC. This encodes CASSVGAGAYNEQFF.

The chain carries TRBV5-1 and TRBJ2-3; 8 bases fit TRBD2. CDR1 is SGHRS, CDR2 YFSETQ, per germline. The CDR3 totals 17 residues. Unmatched junction bases numbered 9, after V lost 1 base and J lost 2 bases. The CDR3 loop reads CASSLTSGRAPTDTQYF. CDR3 DNA: TGCGCCAGCAGCTTGACTAGCGGAAGGGCCCCCACAGATACGCAGTATTTT. The whole variable domain, remainder taken from reference TRBV5-1 and TRBJ2-3, is KAGVTQTPRYLIKTRGQQVTLSCSPISGHRSVSWYQQTPGQGLQFLFEYFSETQRNKGNFPGRFSGRQFSNSRSEMNVSTLELGDSALYLCASSLTSGRAPTDTQYFGPGTRLTVL.

This rearrangement joins TRBV14 to TRBJ1-6, with 9 bases identical to TRBD1. The length of the CDR3 is 13 residues. With V trimmed by 3 bases and J by 11 bases, 2 bases remained unmatched. The V gene's germline CDR1 is SGHDN and CDR2 FVKESK. The CDR3 loop reads CASSQDRGTPLHF. The CDR3 bases are TGTGCCAGCAGCCAGGACAGGGGCACACCCCTCCACTTT.

V gene TRBV19 combines with J gene TRBJ1-5; D is perhaps TRBD1 (6 bases). CDR1 LNHDA and CDR2 SQIVND come from the germline V gene (reference sequence). CDR3 length equals 13 residues. V lost 10 bases and J 3 bases, leaving 13 bases between the germline ends. The CDR3 reads CATWGPINQPQHF. In nucleotides, the CDR3 is TGTGCCACCTGGGGGCCGATCAATCAGCCCCAGCATTTT.